These T cell receptor beta chains were read from a single sample in a study of T cell changes during pregnancy in multiple sclerosis. The table came from immunoSEQ multiplex PCR; TCRdb's copy has only in-frame clones and leaves some out. The sample records some 28,000 clones, approximately 94% being singletons. The source was CD4+ T cells from peripheral blood mononuclear cells, collected after pregnancy. The receptors were gathered from a female donor with multiple sclerosis, enrolled in a pregnancy study. CDR3s include the opening cysteine and the closing phenylalanine or tryptophan. The D gene is left open where the match is weak. Expanded clones get a size class; other rows say once, few or many, or leave the size out.

size: -; D: -; V: TRBV5-1; J: TRBJ2-1; CDR3: CASSLGAATYNEQFF; DNA: TGCGCCAGCAGCTTGGGAGCGGCCACTTACAATGAGCAGTTCTTC
size: -; D: TRBD2; V: TRBV5-4; J: TRBJ2-1; CDR3: CASSLRLAEDNEQFF; DNA: TGTGCCAGCAGCTTGAGACTAGCGGAAGACAATGAGCAGTTCTTC
size: -; D: TRBD2; V: TRBV18; J: TRBJ2-5; CDR3: CASSPRLAVETQYF; DNA: TGTGCCAGCTCACCCCGACTAGCCGTCGAGACCCAGTACTTC
size: -; D: -; V: TRBV2; J: TRBJ2-1; CDR3: CASSDLGTSRFF; DNA: TGTGCCAGCAGTGATTTAGGGACATCGCGGTTCTTC
size: -; D: TRBD1; V: TRBV6-1; J: TRBJ1-1; CDR3: CASSVGQGPTEAFF; DNA: TGTGCCAGCAGTGTGGGACAGGGCCCCACTGAAGCTTTCTTT
size: -; D: -; V: TRBV7-9; J: TRBJ2-3; CDR3: CASRQSEGLSTDTQYF; DNA: TGTGCCAGCAGACAATCCGAGGGCCTTAGCACAGATACGCAGTATTTT
size: -; D: -; V: TRBV7-3; J: TRBJ1-1; CDR3: CASSPSQENTEAFF; DNA: TGTGCCAGCAGCCCATCACAGGAGAACACTGAAGCTTTCTTT
size: -; D: TRBD1; V: TRBV2; J: TRBJ1-5; CDR3: CASGPGTGGLQPQHF; DNA: TGTGCCAGCGGACCAGGGACAGGGGGCTTGCAGCCCCAGCATTTT
size: -; D: TRBD2; V: TRBV10-1; J: TRBJ2-3; CDR3: CASHLISGGRTDTQYF; DNA: TGCGCCAGCCACCTAATTAGCGGGGGTAGGACAGATACGCAGTATTTT
size: -; D: -; V: TRBV4-3; J: TRBJ2-2; CDR3: CASSQDLPLVRLGGELFF; DNA: TGCGCCAGCAGCCAAGACCTGCCTCTCGTCCGGCTAGGCGGGGAGCTGTTTTTT
size: -; D: -; V: TRBV19; J: TRBJ1-3; CDR3: CASSQGKGNTIYF; DNA: TGTGCCAGCTCACAGGGAAAGGGAAACACCATATATTTT
size: -; D: -; V: TRBV14; J: TRBJ2-2; CDR3: CASNLVAGELFF; DNA: TGTGCCAGCAACCTAGTAGCCGGGGAGCTGTTTTTT
size: -; D: TRBD2; V: TRBV6-1; J: TRBJ2-1; CDR3: CASSGPGLAAYNEQFF; DNA: TGTGCCAGCAGTGGACCGGGACTAGCGGCCTACAATGAGCAGTTCTTC
size: -; D: -; V: TRBV2; J: TRBJ1-5; CDR3: CASSAPNQPQHF; DNA: TGTGCCAGCAGTGCCCCTAATCAGCCCCAGCATTTT
size: -; D: TRBD1; V: TRBV2; J: TRBJ1-2; CDR3: CASSLTGAYGYTF; DNA: TGTGCCAGCAGCCTGACAGGGGCCTATGGCTACACCTTC
size: -; D: -; V: TRBV6-5; J: TRBJ1-2; CDR3: CASSYSGHRRNYGYTF; DNA: TGTGCCAGCAGTTACTCTGGACACCGAAGGAACTATGGCTACACCTTC
size: once; D: -; V: TRBV27; J: TRBJ2-3; CDR3: CASSKQVSTDTQYF; DNA: TGTGCCAGCAGTAAACAGGTTAGCACAGATACGCAGTATTTT
size: -; D: TRBD2; V: TRBV25-1; J: TRBJ2-1; CDR3: CASLPVGREEFF; DNA: TGTGCCAGCCTCCCCGTGGGGCGGGAGGAGTTCTTC
size: -; D: TRBD1; V: TRBV6-1; J: TRBJ1-5; CDR3: CASSHRDRGLQPQHF; DNA: TGTGCCAGCAGTCACCGGGACAGGGGGCTTCAGCCCCAGCATTTT
size: -; D: -; V: TRBV9; J: TRBJ2-7; CDR3: CASSVRAAGEQYF; DNA: TGTGCCAGCAGCGTACGAGCGGCTGGCGAGCAGTACTTC
size: -; D: TRBD1; V: TRBV11-2; J: TRBJ2-1; CDR3: CASSLAGGNEQFF; DNA: TGTGCCAGCAGCTTAGCAGGGGGCAATGAGCAGTTCTTC
size: -; D: TRBD1; V: TRBV7-2; J: TRBJ1-5; CDR3: CASSFGQGAQPQHF; DNA: TGTGCCAGCAGCTTCGGACAGGGGGCTCAGCCCCAGCATTTT
size: -; D: TRBD2; V: TRBV7-9; J: TRBJ2-3; CDR3: CASSEGLAGTTDTQYF; DNA: TGTGCCAGCAGCGAGGGACTAGCGGGAACAACAGATACGCAGTATTTT
size: -; D: -; V: TRBV2; J: TRBJ2-2; CDR3: CASSADREGTGELFF; DNA: TGTGCCAGCAGCGCCGACAGAGAAGGCACCGGGGAGCTGTTTTTT
size: -; D: -; V: TRBV7-2; J: TRBJ2-7; CDR3: CASSKDYSSYEQYF; DNA: TGTGCCAGCAGTAAAGACTACAGCTCCTACGAGCAGTACTTC
size: -; D: -; V: TRBV19; J: TRBJ1-1; CDR3: CASSIPLNTEAFF; DNA: TGTGCCAGTAGTATCCCCTTGAACACTGAAGCTTTCTTT
size: -; D: TRBD1; V: TRBV19; J: TRBJ1-2; CDR3: CASSIGQGAVDGYTF; DNA: TGTGCCAGTAGTATCGGACAGGGGGCGGTTGATGGCTACACCTTC
size: -; D: -; V: TRBV23-1; J: TRBJ2-2; CDR3: CASSQIACWRARKTGELFF; DNA: TGCGCCAGCAGTCAAATTGCCTGTTGGAGGGCGCGTAAAACCGGGGAGCTGTTTTTT
size: -; D: TRBD2; V: TRBV18; J: TRBJ2-3; CDR3: CASSPLAGGTDTQYF; DNA: TGTGCCAGCTCACCCTTAGCGGGGGGCACAGATACGCAGTATTTT